A single sample is the source of the 16 T cell receptor beta chains below, sequenced in a study of shared clonotypes between healthy human individuals. The data were produced by immunoSEQ multiplex PCR, yet TCRdb's version contains in-frame clones alone and is incomplete. The sample lists millions of clones, about 95% seen once, with approximately 1.2% in the top ten. Naive CD8 cells were CD45RO-negative, positively selected for CCR7, excluding terminally differentiated effector memory CD45RA+ cells. The sequencing input was naive CD8+ T cells sorted from blood. These receptors were collected from a man between 18 and 35 years old in good health.

The chain couples TRBV28 to TRBJ1-1, with D unclear. This CDR3 contains 15 residues. The ends were cut back, 3 bases at V and 4 bases at J, with 15 bases in the middle. From germline, CDR1 is MDHEN and CDR2 SYDVKM. The chain's CDR3 is CASSLRNWGFTEAFF. In DNA form, the CDR3 reads TGTGCCAGCAGTTTGAGGAATTGGGGATTCACTGAAGCTTTCTTT.

Worth noting for this clone: The sample has other DNA sequences that encode this CDR3 too. CDR3 sequence reads: CASSLELNEQFF. In DNA, the CDR3 is TGTGCCAGCAGCTTAGAACTCAATGAGCAGTTCTTC. The chain combines TRBV7-9 with TRBJ2-1; D gene unclear. The CDR3 runs to 12 residues. The V end lost 1 base, the J end lost 6 bases, and 4 bases lay between the germline ends. Germline CDR1 SEHNR, CDR2 FQNEAQ (reference sequence).

V and J are TRBV25-1 and TRBJ2-7; D remains unclear. This CDR3 is built from 14 residues. The germline V gene has CDR1 MGHDK and CDR2 SYGVNS. The germline V and J ends were trimmed by 3 bases and 2 bases, with 11 bases remaining between them. The DNA for the CDR3 is TGTGCCAGCAGTGAGAAGGGCATCACCTACGAGCAGTACTTC. Encoded protein: CASSEKGITYEQYF.

The rearrangement uses TRBV2 and TRBJ1-5; the D is unclear. Germline V gene lookup returns CDR1 SNHLY and CDR2 FYNNEI. V shed 7 bases and J shed 0 bases, with 16 bases lying between them. The CDR3 has 16 residues. CDR3 in amino acids: CASTARRDYSNQPQHF. The CDR3 DNA sequence: TGTGCCAGCACCGCGAGGAGAGATTATAGCAATCAGCCCCAGCATTTT. The full variable domain, completed using reference TRBV2 and TRBJ1-5, is EPEVTQTPSHQVTQMGQEVILRCVPISNHLYFYWYRQILGQKVEFLVSFYNNEISEKSEIFDDQFSVERPDGSNFTLKIRSTKLEDSAMYFCASTARRDYSNQPQHFGDGTRLSIL.

This chain uses TRBV11-2 with TRBJ2-1, with D tentatively TRBD1 or TRBD2 (5 bases each). V gave up 0 bases and J gave up 12 bases, with 15 bases separating them. The CDR3 is made up of 14 amino acids. Germline CDR1 and CDR2: SGHAT and FQNNGV. The CDR3 here is CASSLDYGGVGQFF. The CDR3 DNA reads as TGTGCCAGCAGCTTAGACTATGGGGGAGTCGGGCAGTTCTTC.

A note on this clone: Other DNA sequences from this sample encode an identical CDR3 as well. The chain combines TRBV6-5 with TRBJ1-1; D gene ambiguous. V was trimmed by 3 bases and J by 0 bases, leaving 8 bases between them. The germline CDR1 and CDR2 sequences are MNHEY and SVGAGI. The CDR3 consists of 14 residues. This CDR3 reads CASSYQGMNTEAFF. CDR3 in DNA: TGTGCCAGCAGTTATCAAGGGATGAACACTGAAGCTTTCTTT.

This chain uses TRBV9 with TRBJ2-7, with TRBD1 as a possible D gene (6 bases). From germline, CDR1 is SGDLS and CDR2 YYNGEE. The CDR3 is made up of 15 amino acids. V was clipped by 0 bases and J by 4 bases, with 14 bases between them. The CDR3 nucleotides read TGTGCCAGCAGCGTAGCGGCAGGGGTAGCGTACGAGCAGTACTTC. Amino acids: CASSVAAGVAYEQYF.

In regard to this clone: In the same sample, other DNA sequences code for this CDR3. The chain carries TRBV29-1 and TRBJ2-5, with 10 positions matching TRBD1. J lost 1 base, V lost 6 bases, and 5 bases had no gene match. The CDR3 loop spans 14 amino acids. Germline V lookup: CDR1 SQVTM, CDR2 ANQGSEA. DNA for the CDR3: TGCAGCGTAGAGGACAGGGGGGGCCAAGAGACCCAGTACTTC. It specifies CSVEDRGGQETQYF.

The CDR3 here is CASSQGGGTEVDAAYGYTF. The CDR3 region has the DNA TGTGCCAGCAGCCAAGGGGGCGGGACAGAGGTGGACGCGGCCTATGGCTACACCTTC. This sequence joins TRBV4-2 and TRBJ1-2, with TRBD1 identical over 7 bases. The CDR3 sequence is 19 residues long. CDR1 and CDR2 from the germline V gene are LGHNA and YNFKEQ. Germline trimming cut 1 base from V and 4 bases from J; bases unmatched to any gene: 18.

The chain has TRBV7-9 and TRBJ2-1; maybe TRBD1 (6 bases). The CDR3 sequence is 15 residues long. Germline V gives CDR1 SEHNR, CDR2 FQNEAQ (reference sequence). Trimming pared 5 bases from V and 1 base from J, leaving 12 bases between. This CDR3 is CASSPQGLSYNEQFF. CDR3 in DNA: TGTGCCAGCAGCCCACAGGGTTTGTCCTACAATGAGCAGTTCTTC.

Comment on this clone: The sample contains more than one DNA sequence encoding this CDR3. This chain uses TRBV4-1 with TRBJ1-4; TRBD1 might be the D (5 bases). V was clipped by 3 bases and J by 8 bases, with 10 bases between them. Germline loops: CDR1 MGHRA, CDR2 YSYEKL. The CDR3 consists of 13 residues. For the CDR3, the DNA is TGCGCCAGCAGCCATGGTGGGGGAGAAAAACTGTTTTTT. This encodes CASSHGGGEKLFF.

A remark on this clone: At the DNA level, this CDR3 is encoded by other sequences in the same sample as well. The chain has TRBV2 and TRBJ2-1, with unresolved D. Germline CDR1 is SNHLY and CDR2 is FYNNEI. The CDR3 is 12 amino acids. V was cut by 6 bases and J by 0 bases, with 3 bases left in between. CDR3 coding DNA: TGTGCCAGCAGAGGCTCCTACAATGAGCAGTTCTTC. Amino acid sequence: CASRGSYNEQFF.

A note on this clone: The same CDR3 can be traced to other DNA sequences in this sample. J is TRBJ2-2 and V is TRBV7-9; TRBD2 matches 7 bases. J lost 5 bases, V lost 3 bases, and 0 bases had no gene match. The CDR3 sequence is 13 residues long. Looked up from germline, CDR1 is SEHNR and CDR2 is FQNEAQ (reference sequence). Written as DNA, the CDR3 is TGTGCCAGCAGCTTCGGGGGGACCGGGGAGCTGTTTTTT. Translating gives CASSFGGTGELFF.

CDR3 protein: CASSPGGATNEKLFF. The CDR3 bases are TGTGCCAGCAGCCCTGGTGGGGCAACTAATGAAAAACTGTTTTTT. The chain joins TRBV6-5 to TRBJ1-4, with D hard to call. The germline V and J ends were trimmed by 6 bases and 0 bases, with 11 bases remaining between them. Germline V gives CDR1 MNHEY, CDR2 SVGAGI. The CDR3 totals 15 residues.

V is TRBV4-3 and J is TRBJ2-1, with D perhaps being TRBD1 or TRBD2 (5 bases each). Germline V lookup: CDR1 LGHNA, CDR2 YSLEER. V lost 8 bases and J lost 5, with 22 bases in between. This CDR3 contains 16 residues. This CDR3 reads CASADGNRLEDNEQFF. CDR3 sequence (DNA): TGCGCCAGCGCCGACGGGAACAGGCTAGAAGACAATGAGCAGTTCTTC.

The chain carries TRBV15 and TRBJ1-2; D possibly corresponds to TRBD1 (5 bases). The germline V gene has CDR1 LNHNV and CDR2 YYDKDF (reference sequence). The CDR3 covers 19 residues. Trimming removed 0 bases from V and 6 bases from J, with 26 bases in between. CDR3 sequence reads: CATSRDFGLGTNYSDGYTF. The DNA of the CDR3 is TGTGCCACCAGCAGAGATTTTGGCCTAGGGACTAATTATAGCGATGGCTACACCTTC. Drawing the rest from reference TRBV15 and TRBJ1-2, the complete variable domain is DAMVIQNPRYQVTQFGKPVTLSCSQTLNHNVMYWYQQKSSQAPKLLFHYYDKDFNNEADTPDNFQSRRPNTSFCFLDIRSPGLGDTAMYLCATSRDFGLGTNYSDGYTFGSGTRLTVV.